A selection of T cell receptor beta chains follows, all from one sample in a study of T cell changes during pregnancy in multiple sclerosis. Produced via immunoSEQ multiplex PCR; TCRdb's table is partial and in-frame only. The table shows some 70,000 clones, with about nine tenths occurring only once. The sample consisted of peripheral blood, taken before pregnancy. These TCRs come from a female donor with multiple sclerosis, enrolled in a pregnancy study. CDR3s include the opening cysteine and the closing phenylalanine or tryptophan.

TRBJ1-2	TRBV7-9	CASSLVGGGSPNYGYTF
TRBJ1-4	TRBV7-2	CASSLKPGINEKLFF
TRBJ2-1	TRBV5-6	CASSSTGGGHDNEQFF
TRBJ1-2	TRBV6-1	CASSEKRDRTYGYTF
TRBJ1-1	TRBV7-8	CASSFIVTEAFF
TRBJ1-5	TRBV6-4	CASSPHGGTGSQPQHF
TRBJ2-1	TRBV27	CASSLSANNEQFF
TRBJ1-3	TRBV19	CASSHTTGTHSGNTIYF
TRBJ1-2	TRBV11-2	CASSLQTGTGEGYTF
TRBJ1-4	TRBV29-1	CSVGTVNEKLFF
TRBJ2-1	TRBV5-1	CASRIIPDEQFF
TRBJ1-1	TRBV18	CASSPRKGQAFF
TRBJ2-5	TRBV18	CASSPDRVQTQYF
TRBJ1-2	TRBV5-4	CASSRQTGANYGYTF
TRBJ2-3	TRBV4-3	CASSPQLAGGADTQYF
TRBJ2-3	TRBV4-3	CASSQMPGAGDADTQYF
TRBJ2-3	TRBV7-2	CASSLTGQSTDTQYF
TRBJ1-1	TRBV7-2	CASSFLRDSMTEAFF
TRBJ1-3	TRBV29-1	CSAHRAGDTIYF
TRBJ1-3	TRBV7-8	CASSLNGLNTIYF
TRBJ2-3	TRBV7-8	CASSSRLAGAWNTQYF
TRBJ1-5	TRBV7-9	CASSLAGSNQPQHF
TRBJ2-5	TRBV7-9	CASSLMPPSVGETQYF
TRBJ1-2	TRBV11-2	CAVLGRNGYTF
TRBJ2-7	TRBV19	CASSTNKWAGGSYEQYF
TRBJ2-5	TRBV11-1	CASSLMRTGPQETQYF
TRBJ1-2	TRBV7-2	CASSSYTESEYYGYTF
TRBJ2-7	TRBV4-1	CASSPTDSAEQYF
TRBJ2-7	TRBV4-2	CASRQTLAGVSYEQYF
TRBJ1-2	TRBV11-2	CASSGWADYGYTF
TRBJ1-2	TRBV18	CASSSPNQGNLYGYTF
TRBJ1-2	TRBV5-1	CASSFDRGTDYGYTF
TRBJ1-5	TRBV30	CAWSVRLLSNQPQHF
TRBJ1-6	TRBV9	CASSVDGHYNSPLHF
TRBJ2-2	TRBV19	CASSARLGTSGSRTGELFF
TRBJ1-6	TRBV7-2	CASSLEVRDSPLHF
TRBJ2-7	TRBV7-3	CASSSQGGYEQYF
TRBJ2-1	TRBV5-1	CASSPGAVGLAVNEQFF
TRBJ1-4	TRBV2	CASRLQGLREEKLFF
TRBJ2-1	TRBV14	CASSQDLGGNEQFF
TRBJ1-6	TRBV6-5	CASSWTVGLNNSPLHF
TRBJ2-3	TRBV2	CASSEGAANTDTQYF
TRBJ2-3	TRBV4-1	CASSQDPIISGGTDTQYF
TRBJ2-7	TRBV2	CASSGVTGGAQYEQYF
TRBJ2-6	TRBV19	CASSISDSGANVLTF
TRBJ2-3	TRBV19	CASSPWTGGKHTQYF
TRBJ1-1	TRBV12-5	CASGLMGDTEAFF
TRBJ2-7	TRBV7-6	CATSDSSSRTEQYF
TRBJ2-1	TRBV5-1	CASSLGVREGDEQFF
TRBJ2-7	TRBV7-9	CASSLPLAGAGEQYF
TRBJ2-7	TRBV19	CASSPEGGTGGWDEQYF
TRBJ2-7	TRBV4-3	CASSQDSRTSFSEQYF
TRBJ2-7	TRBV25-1	CASSERYEQYF